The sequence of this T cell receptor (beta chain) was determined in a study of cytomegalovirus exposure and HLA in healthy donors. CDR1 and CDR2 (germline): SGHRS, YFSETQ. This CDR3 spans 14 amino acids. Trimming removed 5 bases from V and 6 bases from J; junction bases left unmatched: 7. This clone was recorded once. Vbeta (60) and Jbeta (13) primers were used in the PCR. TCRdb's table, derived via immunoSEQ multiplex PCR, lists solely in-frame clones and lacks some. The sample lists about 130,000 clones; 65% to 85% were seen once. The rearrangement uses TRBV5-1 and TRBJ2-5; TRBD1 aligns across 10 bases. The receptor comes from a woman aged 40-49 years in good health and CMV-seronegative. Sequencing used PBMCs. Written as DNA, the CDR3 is TGCGCCAGCAGGACGGGACAGGGGCTAAAGACCCAGTACTTC. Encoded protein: CASRTGQGLKTQYF. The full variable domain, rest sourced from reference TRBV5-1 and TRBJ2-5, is KAGVTQTPRYLIKTRGQQVTLSCSPISGHRSVSWYQQTPGQGLQFLFEYFSETQRNKGNFPGRFSGRQFSNSRSEMNVSTLELGDSALYLCASRTGQGLKTQYFGPGTRLLVL.